The 9 T cell receptor beta chains reported below all come from one sample, sequenced in a study of blood T cell repertoires in COVID-19. Libraries were prepared by immunoSEQ multiplex PCR; TCRdb keeps only in-frame clonotypes and omits some of them. This table has roughly 250,000 clones, 75% to 90% appearing once. Sequences were obtained from PBMCs or T cells enriched from blood (not recorded which). The receptors here all came from a woman younger than 30 who had recovered from COVID-19.

The chain carries TRBV20-1 and TRBJ1-2; perhaps TRBD1 as D (6 bases). Germline values: CDR1 DFQATT, CDR2 SNEGSKA (reference sequence). V was clipped by 8 bases and J by 8 bases, with 15 bases between them. The length of the CDR3 is 11 residues. The CDR3, as DNA: TGCAGTTCCAACAGGGAGGGCGGCTACACCTTC. The encoded protein is CSSNREGGYTF.

The V and J genes are TRBV5-6 and TRBJ1-1; no reliable D call. Germline V gene data show CDR1 as SGHDT and CDR2 as YYEEEE. The CDR3 is made up of 15 amino acids. Trimming stripped 0 bases from V and 4 bases from J, with 13 bases between. The CDR3 sequence: CASSLGLGVRTEAFF. For the CDR3, the DNA is TGTGCCAGCAGCTTGGGTCTCGGTGTACGCACTGAAGCTTTCTTT.

The chain carries TRBV11-2 and TRBJ1-1, with D unclear. Germline V CDR1 and CDR2: SGHAT, FQNNGV. CDR3 size: 14 residues. With 0 bases removed from V and 6 bases from J, the gap between germline ends came to 11 bases. This CDR3 reads CASSLERGWPEAFF. CDR3 coding DNA: TGTGCCAGCAGCTTAGAGCGCGGTTGGCCTGAAGCTTTCTTT.

The chain has TRBV19 and TRBJ2-7; 13 bases map to TRBD2. The germline V gene has CDR1 LNHDA and CDR2 SQIVND (reference sequence). V shed 4 bases and J 0 bases; nucleotides not matched to a gene: 6. This CDR3 comprises 17 residues. In DNA, the CDR3 is TGTGCCAGTAGTAGGGGACTAGCGGGACCATACTCCTACGAGCAGTACTTC. This encodes CASSRGLAGPYSYEQYF.

This chain uses TRBV4-1 with TRBJ1-1, with D unresolved. The CDR3 covers 16 residues. The V end lost 1 base, the J end lost 2 bases, and 14 bases lay between the germline ends. The germline gives CDR1 MGHRA, CDR2 YSYEKL. CDR3: CASSQGVVVRNTEAFF. In nucleotides, the CDR3 is TGCGCCAGCAGCCAAGGAGTAGTTGTACGTAACACTGAAGCTTTCTTT.

The chain is built from TRBV10-1 and TRBJ2-5, with D perhaps TRBD2 (6 bases). The CDR3 runs 13 residues. The V end was cut by 11 bases, the J end by 0 bases, with 13 bases between. Per the germline V gene, CDR1 is WNHNN and CDR2 is SYGVQD (reference sequence). The CDR3 sequence is CAGKEGHQETQYF. The CDR3 DNA reads as TGCGCCGGTAAGGAGGGCCACCAAGAGACCCAGTACTTC.

The chain recombines TRBV28 with TRBJ1-6; 8 bases agree with TRBD1. Germline V gene lookup returns CDR1 MDHEN and CDR2 SYDVKM. The length of the CDR3 is 15 residues. The V and J ends lost 2 bases and 10 bases, in that order; junction bases with no gene match: 7. CDR3 DNA sequence: TGTGCCAGCAGTTTAGGGACAGGCCCCAGGTCACCCCTCCACTTT. Translating gives CASSLGTGPRSPLHF.

The genes are TRBV19 and TRBJ1-2; D not resolved. V was pared by 6 bases and J by 4 bases, with 15 bases between. The CDR3 sequence is 14 residues long. Germline CDR1 reads LNHDA; CDR2 reads SQIVND (reference sequence). The CDR3 sequence is CASSPREVGYGYTF. The CDR3 nucleotides are TGTGCCAGTAGCCCTCGTGAGGTCGGCTATGGCTACACCTTC.

The chain joins TRBV3-1 (or the pseudogene TRBV3-2) to TRBJ2-1; D is unresolved. This CDR3 spans 13 amino acids. Germline loops: CDR1 LGHDT, CDR2 YNNKEL (reference sequence). V was shortened by 4 bases and J by 5 bases, with 9 bases between the two germline ends. CDR3 protein: CASSPVHNNEQFF. The CDR3 bases are TGTGCCAGCAGCCCAGTCCACAACAATGAGCAGTTCTTC.